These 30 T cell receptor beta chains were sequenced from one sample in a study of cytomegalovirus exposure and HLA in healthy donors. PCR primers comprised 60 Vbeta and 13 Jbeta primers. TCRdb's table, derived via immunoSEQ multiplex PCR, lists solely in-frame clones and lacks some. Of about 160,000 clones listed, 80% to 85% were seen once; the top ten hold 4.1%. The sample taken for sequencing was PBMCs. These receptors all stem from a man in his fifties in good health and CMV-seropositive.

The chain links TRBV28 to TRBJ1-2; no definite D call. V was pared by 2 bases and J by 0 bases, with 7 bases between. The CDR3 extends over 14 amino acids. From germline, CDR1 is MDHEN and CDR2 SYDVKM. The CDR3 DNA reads TGTGCCAGCAGTTTACGTAGCACTAACTATGGCTACACCTTC. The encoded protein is CASSLRSTNYGYTF.

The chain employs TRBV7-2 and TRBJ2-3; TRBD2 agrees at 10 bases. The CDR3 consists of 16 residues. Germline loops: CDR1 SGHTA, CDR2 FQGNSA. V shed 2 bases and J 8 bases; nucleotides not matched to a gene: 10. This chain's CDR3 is CASSLTASGGLSTQYF. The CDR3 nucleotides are TGTGCCAGCAGCTTAACGGCTAGCGGGGGCTTGAGTACGCAGTATTTT.

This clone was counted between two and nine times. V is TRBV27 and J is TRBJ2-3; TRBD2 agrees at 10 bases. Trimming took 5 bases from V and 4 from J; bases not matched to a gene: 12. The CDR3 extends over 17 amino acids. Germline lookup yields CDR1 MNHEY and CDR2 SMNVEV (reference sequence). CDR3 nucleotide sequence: TGTGCCAGCAGTCCTCAAAGAGCGGGAGGGGGGGCAGATACGCAGTATTTT. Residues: CASSPQRAGGGADTQYF.

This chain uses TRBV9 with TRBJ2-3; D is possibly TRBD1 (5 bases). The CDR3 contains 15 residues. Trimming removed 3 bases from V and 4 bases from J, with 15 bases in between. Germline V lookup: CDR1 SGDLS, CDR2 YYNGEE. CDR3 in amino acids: CASSGGLYQADTQYF. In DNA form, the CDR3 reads TGTGCCAGCAGCGGGGGCCTTTACCAAGCAGATACGCAGTATTTT.

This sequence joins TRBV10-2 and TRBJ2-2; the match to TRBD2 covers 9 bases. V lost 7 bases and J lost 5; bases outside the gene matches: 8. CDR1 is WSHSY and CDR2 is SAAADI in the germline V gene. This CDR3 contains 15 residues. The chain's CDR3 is CASKDGLAGTGELFF. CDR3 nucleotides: TGCGCCAGCAAGGATGGGCTAGCGGGAACCGGGGAGCTGTTTTTT.

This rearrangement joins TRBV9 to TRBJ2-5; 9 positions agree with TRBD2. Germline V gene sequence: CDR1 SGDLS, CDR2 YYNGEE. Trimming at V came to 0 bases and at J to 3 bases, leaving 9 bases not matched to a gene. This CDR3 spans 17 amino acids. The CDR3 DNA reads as TGTGCCAGCAGCGTAGGGGTCCTAGCGGGGTCGGAAGAGACCCAGTACTTC. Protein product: CASSVGVLAGSEETQYF.

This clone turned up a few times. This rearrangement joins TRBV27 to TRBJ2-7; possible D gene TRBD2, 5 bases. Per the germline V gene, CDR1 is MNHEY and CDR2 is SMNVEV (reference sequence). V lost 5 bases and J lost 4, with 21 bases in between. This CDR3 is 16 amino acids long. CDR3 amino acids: CASSPRRAAWGYEQYF. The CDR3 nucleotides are TGTGCCAGCAGTCCCCGAAGAGCGGCTTGGGGTTACGAGCAGTACTTC.

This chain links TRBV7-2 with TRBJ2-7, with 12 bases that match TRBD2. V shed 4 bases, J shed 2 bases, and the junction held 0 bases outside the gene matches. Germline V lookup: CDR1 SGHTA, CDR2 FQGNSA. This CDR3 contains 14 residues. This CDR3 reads CASSSSGGAYEQYF. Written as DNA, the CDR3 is TGTGCCAGCAGCTCTAGCGGGGGGGCCTACGAGCAGTACTTC.

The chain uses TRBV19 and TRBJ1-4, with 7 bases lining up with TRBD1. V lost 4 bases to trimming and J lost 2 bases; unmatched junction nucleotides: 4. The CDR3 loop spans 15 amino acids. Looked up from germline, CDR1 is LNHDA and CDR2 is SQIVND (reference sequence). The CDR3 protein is CASSSLQGTNEKLFF. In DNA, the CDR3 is TGTGCCAGTAGTAGCCTACAGGGGACTAATGAAAAACTGTTTTTT.

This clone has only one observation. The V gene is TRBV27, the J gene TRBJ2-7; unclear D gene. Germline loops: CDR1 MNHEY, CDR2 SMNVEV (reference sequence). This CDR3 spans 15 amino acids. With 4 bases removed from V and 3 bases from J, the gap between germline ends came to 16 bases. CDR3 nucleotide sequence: TGTGCCAGCAGTTCACGTGTACAGCCAAACTACGAGCAGTACTTC. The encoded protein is CASSSRVQPNYEQYF.

The CDR3: CASSEAYGTGAYEQYF. The DNA of the CDR3 is TGTGCCAGCAGTGAAGCCTACGGGACAGGGGCGTACGAGCAGTACTTC. The chain has TRBV6-1 and TRBJ2-7; TRBD1 matches at 10 bases. Germline V lookup: CDR1 MNHNS, CDR2 SASEGT. Trimming removed 0 bases from V and 4 bases from J; junction bases left unmatched: 6. The CDR3 has 16 residues.

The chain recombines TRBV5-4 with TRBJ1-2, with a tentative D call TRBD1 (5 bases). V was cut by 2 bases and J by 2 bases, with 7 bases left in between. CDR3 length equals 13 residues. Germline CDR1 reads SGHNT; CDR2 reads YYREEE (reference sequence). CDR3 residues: CASSFSGNYGYTF. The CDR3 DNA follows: TGTGCCAGCAGCTTTTCAGGGAACTATGGCTACACCTTC. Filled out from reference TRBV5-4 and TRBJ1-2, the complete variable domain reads ETGVTQSPTHLIKTRGQQVTLRCSSQSGHNTVSWYQQALGQGPQFIFQYYREEENGRGNFPPRFSGLQFPNYSSELNVNALELDDSALYLCASSFSGNYGYTFGSGTRLTVV.

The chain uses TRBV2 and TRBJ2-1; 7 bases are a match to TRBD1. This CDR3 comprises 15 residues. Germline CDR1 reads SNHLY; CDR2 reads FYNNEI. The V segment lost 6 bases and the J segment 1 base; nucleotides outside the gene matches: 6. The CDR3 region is CASRTGAPSYNEQFF. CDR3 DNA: TGTGCCAGCAGAACAGGGGCTCCATCCTACAATGAGCAGTTCTTC.

In nucleotides, the CDR3 is TGTGCCAGCAGCTCCTCGGCGGCGGGAGGTGGAACAGATACGCAGTATTTT. Protein: CASSSSAAGGGTDTQYF. The chain employs TRBV13 and TRBJ2-3, with 8 bases matching TRBD2. Germline CDR1 is PRHDT and CDR2 is FYEKMQ (reference sequence). There are 17 residues in the CDR3. J gave up 3 bases and V 4 bases, and 12 bases lay outside the gene matches.

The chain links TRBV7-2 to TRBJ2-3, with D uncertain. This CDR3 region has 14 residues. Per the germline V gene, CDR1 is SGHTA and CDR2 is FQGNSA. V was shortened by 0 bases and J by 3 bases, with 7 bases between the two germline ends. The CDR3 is CASSLAQITDTQYF. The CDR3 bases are TGTGCCAGCAGCTTAGCTCAGATTACAGATACGCAGTATTTT.

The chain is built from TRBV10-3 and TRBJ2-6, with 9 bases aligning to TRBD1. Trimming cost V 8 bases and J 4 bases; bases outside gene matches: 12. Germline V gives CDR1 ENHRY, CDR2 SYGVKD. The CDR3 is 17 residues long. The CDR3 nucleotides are TGTGCCATCGGGTGGACAGGGGACGACAGCGGGGCCAACGTCCTGACTTTC. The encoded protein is CAIGWTGDDSGANVLTF.

CDR3 nucleotides: TGCGCCAGCAGCCTCGGACAGGTAGGGGACTACGAGCAGTACTTC. This translates into CASSLGQVGDYEQYF. The chain links TRBV4-1 to TRBJ2-7; 7 nucleotides match TRBD1. From germline, CDR1 is MGHRA and CDR2 YSYEKL. With 4 bases clipped from V and 3 bases from J, the junction kept 9 bases outside the gene matches. There are 15 residues in the CDR3.

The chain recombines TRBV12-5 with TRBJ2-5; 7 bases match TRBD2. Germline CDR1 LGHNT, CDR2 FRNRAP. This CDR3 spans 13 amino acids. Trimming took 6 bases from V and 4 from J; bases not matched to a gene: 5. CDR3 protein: CASGVAGGETQYF. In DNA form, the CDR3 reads TGTGCTAGTGGGGTAGCGGGCGGAGAGACCCAGTACTTC.

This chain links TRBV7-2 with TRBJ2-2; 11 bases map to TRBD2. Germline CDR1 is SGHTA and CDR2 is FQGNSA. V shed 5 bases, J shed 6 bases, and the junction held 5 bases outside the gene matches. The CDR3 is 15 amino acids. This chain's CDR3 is CASSNRLAGPGELFF. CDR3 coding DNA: TGTGCCAGCAGCAATAGACTAGCGGGACCCGGGGAGCTGTTTTTT.

CDR3 residues: CASSYRAGPGELFF. CDR3 bases: TGTGCCAGCAGTTACAGGGCAGGGCCCGGGGAGCTGTTTTTT. The chain employs TRBV6-5 and TRBJ2-2; perhaps TRBD1 as D (5 bases). The length of the CDR3 is 14 residues. Germline loops: CDR1 MNHEY, CDR2 SVGAGI. The V end lost 2 bases, the J end lost 6 bases, and 10 bases lay between the germline ends.

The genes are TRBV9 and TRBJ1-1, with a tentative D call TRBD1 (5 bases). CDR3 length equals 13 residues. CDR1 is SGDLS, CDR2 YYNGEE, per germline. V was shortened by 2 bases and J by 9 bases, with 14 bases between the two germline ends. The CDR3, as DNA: TGTGCCAGCAGCGTGGGGGGGGGAATCCAAGCTTTCTTT. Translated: CASSVGGGIQAFF.

The CDR3 reads CASTRSTYEQYF. The CDR3 coding sequence is TGTGCCAGCACGCGATCGACCTACGAGCAGTACTTC. This chain uses TRBV28 with TRBJ2-7; D is unclear. The CDR3 contains 12 residues. V gave up 7 bases and J gave up 2 bases, with 9 bases separating them. The germline V gene has CDR1 MDHEN and CDR2 SYDVKM.

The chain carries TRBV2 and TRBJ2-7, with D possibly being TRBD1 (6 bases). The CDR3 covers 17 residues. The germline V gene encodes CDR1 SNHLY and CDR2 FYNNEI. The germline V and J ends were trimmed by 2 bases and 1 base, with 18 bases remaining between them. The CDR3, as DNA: TGTGCCAGCAGTGAACCCCTCGCCGGGACACTATCCTACGAGCAGTACTTC. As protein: CASSEPLAGTLSYEQYF.

The CDR3: CAWSVGGWGSEQYF. The CDR3 region has the DNA TGTGCCTGGAGTGTAGGGGGATGGGGTTCCGAGCAGTACTTC. This chain links TRBV30 with TRBJ2-7; D might be TRBD1 (6 bases). The germline CDR1 and CDR2 sequences are GTSNPN and SVGIG (reference sequence). The V gene lost 0 bases and the J gene lost 6 bases, with 15 bases spanning the gap. The CDR3 covers 14 residues.

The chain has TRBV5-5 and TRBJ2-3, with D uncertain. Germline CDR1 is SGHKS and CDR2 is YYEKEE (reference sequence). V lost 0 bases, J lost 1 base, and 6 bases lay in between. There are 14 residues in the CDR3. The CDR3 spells CASSLGRGTDTQYF. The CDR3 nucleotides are TGTGCCAGCAGCTTGGGACGGGGCACAGATACGCAGTATTTT.

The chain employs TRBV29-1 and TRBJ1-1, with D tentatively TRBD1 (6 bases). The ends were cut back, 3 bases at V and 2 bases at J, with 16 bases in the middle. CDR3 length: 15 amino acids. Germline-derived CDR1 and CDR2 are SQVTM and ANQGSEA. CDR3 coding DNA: TGCAGCGTTGACACCGTTAGGGGGTTAAACACTGAAGCTTTCTTT. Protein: CSVDTVRGLNTEAFF.

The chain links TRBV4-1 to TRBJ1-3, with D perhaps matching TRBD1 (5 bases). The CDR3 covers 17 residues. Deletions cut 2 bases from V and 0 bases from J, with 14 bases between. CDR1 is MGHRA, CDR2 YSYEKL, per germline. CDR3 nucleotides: TGCGCCAGCAGCCAACCGCTGACAGTCCGCTCTGGAAACACCATATATTTT. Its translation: CASSQPLTVRSGNTIYF.

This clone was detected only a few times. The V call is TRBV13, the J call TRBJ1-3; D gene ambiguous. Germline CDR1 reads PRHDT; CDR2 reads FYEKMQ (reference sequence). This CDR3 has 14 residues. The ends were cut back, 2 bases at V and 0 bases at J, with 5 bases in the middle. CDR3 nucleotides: TGTGCCAGCAGCTTAAGGAGCTCTGGAAACACCATATATTTT. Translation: CASSLRSSGNTIYF.

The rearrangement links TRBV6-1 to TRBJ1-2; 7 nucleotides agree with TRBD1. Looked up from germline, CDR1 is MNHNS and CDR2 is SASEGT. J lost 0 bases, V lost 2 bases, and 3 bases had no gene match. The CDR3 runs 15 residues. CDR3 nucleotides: TGTGCCAGCAGTGAACGGGACAGCGCTAACTATGGCTACACCTTC. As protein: CASSERDSANYGYTF.

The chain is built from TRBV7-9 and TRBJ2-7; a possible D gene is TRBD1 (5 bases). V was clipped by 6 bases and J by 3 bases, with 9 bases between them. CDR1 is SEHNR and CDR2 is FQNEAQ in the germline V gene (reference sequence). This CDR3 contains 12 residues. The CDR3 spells CASSSDIYEQYF. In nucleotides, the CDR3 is TGTGCCAGCAGTTCGGACATCTACGAGCAGTACTTC.